This T cell receptor (beta chain) was captured by sequencing in a study of blood T cell repertoires in COVID-19. Study details: The cDNA or gDNA used as material had been derived from T cells, B-cell-depleted T cells, or PBMCs.

The age range of participants was about 18 to 95 years, with residence in roughly 25 US areas. V lost 3 bases, J lost 1 base, and 14 bases lay in between. This CDR3 region has 17 residues. CDR1 is KGHDR and CDR2 is SFDVKD in the germline V gene. Per the original methods: Amplified reference gene primers provided the basis for estimating nucleated cell counts. Assay: immunoSEQ multiplex PCR; the TCRdb copy retains only in-frame clones and omits some. The D gene and trimming were derived from the DNA, and the V and J assignments and clone size from that table. The table lists 250,000 or so clones, roughly 88% of them singletons, with around 3.1% in the top ten.

The TCR originated in a woman aged 40 to 50 who had been exposed to COVID-19. The specimen sequenced was PBMCs or T cells enriched from blood (not recorded which). This chain connects TRBV24-1 to TRBJ1-4; perhaps TRBD1 as D (6 bases). Here the CDR3 DNA reads TGTGCCACCAGTGATCCAAAGAGACAGGAAACTAATGAAAAACTGTTTTTT. This translates into CATSDPKRQETNEKLFF.